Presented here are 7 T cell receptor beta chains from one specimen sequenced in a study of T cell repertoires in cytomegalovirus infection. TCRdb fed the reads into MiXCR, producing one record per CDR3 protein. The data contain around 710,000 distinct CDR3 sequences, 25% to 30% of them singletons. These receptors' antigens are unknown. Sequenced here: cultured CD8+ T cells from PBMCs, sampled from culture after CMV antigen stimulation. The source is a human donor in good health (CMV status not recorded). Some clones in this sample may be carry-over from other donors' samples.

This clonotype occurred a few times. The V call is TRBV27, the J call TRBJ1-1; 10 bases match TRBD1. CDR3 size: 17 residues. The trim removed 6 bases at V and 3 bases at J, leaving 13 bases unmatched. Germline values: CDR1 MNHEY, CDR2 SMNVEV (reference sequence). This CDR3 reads CASRDRGTFSLDTEAFF. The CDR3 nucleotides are TGTGCCAGCAGGGACAGGGGGACATTTTCGTTAGACACTGAAGCTTTCTTT.

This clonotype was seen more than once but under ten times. For the CDR3, the DNA is TGCGCCAGCAGCGTTGCAGGGACAGGAGGGTGGCCCCAGCATTTT. This sequence encodes CASSVAGTGGWPQHF. This chain connects TRBV4-1 to TRBJ1-5; 8 positions agree with TRBD1. The V gene end was trimmed by 5 bases and the J gene end by 9 bases; junction bases not matched to a gene: 12. The germline CDR1 and CDR2 sequences are MGHRA and YSYEKL. The CDR3 has 15 residues.

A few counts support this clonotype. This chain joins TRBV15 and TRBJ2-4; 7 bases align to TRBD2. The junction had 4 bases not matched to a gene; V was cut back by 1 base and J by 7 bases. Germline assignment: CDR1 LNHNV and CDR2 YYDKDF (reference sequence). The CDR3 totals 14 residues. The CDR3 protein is CATSRVGEGNIQYF. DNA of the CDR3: TGTGCCACCAGCAGAGTTGGGGAGGGGAACATTCAGTACTTC.

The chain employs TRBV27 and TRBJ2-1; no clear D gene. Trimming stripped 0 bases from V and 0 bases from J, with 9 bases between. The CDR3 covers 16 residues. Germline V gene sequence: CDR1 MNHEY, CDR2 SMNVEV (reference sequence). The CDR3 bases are TGTGCCAGCAGTTTATCGGGGAAGTCCTCCTACAATGAGCAGTTCTTC. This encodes CASSLSGKSSYNEQFF.

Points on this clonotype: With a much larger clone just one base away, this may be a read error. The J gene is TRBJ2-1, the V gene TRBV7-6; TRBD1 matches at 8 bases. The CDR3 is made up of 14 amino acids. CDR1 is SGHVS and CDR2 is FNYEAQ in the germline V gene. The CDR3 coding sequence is TGTGCCAGCAGCCGGACAGGGAAGTTGAATGAGCAGTTATTC. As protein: CASSRTGKLNEQLF.

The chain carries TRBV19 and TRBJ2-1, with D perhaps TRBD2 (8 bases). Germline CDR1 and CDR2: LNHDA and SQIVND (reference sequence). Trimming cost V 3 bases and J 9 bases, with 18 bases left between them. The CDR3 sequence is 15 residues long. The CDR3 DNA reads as TGTGCCAGTAGTATTTTTCCGGGAGGGGGCTCTGAGCAGTTCTTC. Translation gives CASSIFPGGGSEQFF. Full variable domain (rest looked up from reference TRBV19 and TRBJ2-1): DGGITQSPKYLFRKEGQNVTLSCEQNLNHDAMYWYRQDPGQGLRLIYYSQIVNDFQKGDIAEGYSVSREKKESFPLTVTSAQKNPTAFYLCASSIFPGGGSEQFFGPGTRLTVL.

CDR3 DNA sequence: TGTGCCAGCAGTTACTACGGCGTGGTCGCGGCAATAGATTCACCCCTCCACTTT. Its translation: CASSYYGVVAAIDSPLHF. The chain joins TRBV6-2 or TRBV6-3 to TRBJ1-6; unclear D gene. Trimming stripped 1 base from V and 8 bases from J, with 21 bases between. CDR3 size: 18 residues. Germline loops: CDR1 MNHEY, CDR2 SVGEGT.